This T cell receptor beta chain was retrieved from a study of CD8+ T cells in alopecia areata (dated by TCRdb to the late 2010s). About the investigation overall: Treated patients were enrolled in an open-label pilot trial of oral tofacitinib, 5 to 10 mg twice daily, for moderate-to-severe alopecia areata. Scalp clonality was compared among normal scalp (n=4), patchy alopecia areata scalp (n=8), and alopecia totalis/universalis scalp (n=8). Patients stayed on tofacitinib for 6 to 18 months and then had 6 months of follow-up off drug so that delayed response and recurrence could be assessed. immunoSEQ multiplex PCR using 35 Vbeta forward primers and 13 Jbeta reverse primers was used to amplify TCRbeta CDR3 regions. RNA was obtained with the PAXgene miRNA kit for fixed scalp, the miRNeasy kit for PBMCs, and the RNeasy kit for mouse skin. In humans, TCRbeta sequencing was performed on scalp tissue and on sorted CD4+ and CD8+ peripheral blood T cells from healthy controls and from patients with patchy or totalis/universalis alopecia areata. Tofacitinib-treated patients had biopsies at baseline and at 4 and 24 weeks of treatment, with a later scalp biopsy in several patients. The study used high-throughput TCRbeta sequencing to examine T cell clonal expansion in alopecia areata, in both the C3H/HeJ mouse model and human patients. The investigation overall reported the following: Higher clonality and more expanded CD8+ clones were observed in lesional scalp than in normal scalp, particularly in alopecia totalis/universalis, a finding suggestive of antigenic drive. Resident alphabeta T cells in normal human skin are also sequenced, complicating scalp TCR repertoire analysis, unlike mouse skin dominated by gammadelta T cells. TCR sequences shared between patients were less clear than in mice, possibly partly because of HLA diversity in the patient population.

For this clone: The specificity of this receptor is unknown. The junction departs from germline at one end; a sequencing error may be responsible.

The CDR3 starts with the cysteine, ends with the phenylalanine, and has 12 residues. Here the CDR3 DNA is all that survives: 36 bases in frame from base 1. CDR1 MNHEY and CDR2 SVGAGI are derived from the germline V gene. Peripheral blood and lesional scalp punch biopsies were obtained from patients with alopecia areata. PBMCs were isolated by density centrifugation and stained for CD3, CD4 and CD8, after which CD4+ and CD8+ T cells were sorted on a FACSAria. Receptor libraries were prepared by the immunoSEQ multiplex PCR assay. For TCR sequencing, RNA was extracted from every sample and reverse transcribed into cDNA to serve as template. First-strand cDNA was synthesized using SuperScript III with a 2:1 mix of oligo-dT and random hexamers. A synthetic immune receptor repertoire was used to measure amplification bias, and any remaining bias was corrected computationally. In the source study's methods: Raw reads were preprocessed to remove errors, and CDR3 was defined by IMGT conventions from the conserved cysteine to phenylalanine. Clonality was computed as 1 minus the Shannon entropy, with the entropy normalized by log2 of the number of productive unique TCRs. Scalp TCRbeta sequences were cross-referenced with sorted blood CD4 and CD8 repertoires so that the CD4 or CD8 identity of scalp clones could be inferred. The clones in this table, taken by TCRdb from immuneACCESS, are in-frame only. Not every clone is retained; where verified, under half of the shortfall comes from an unresolved V gene, and the cause of the rest is unknown. Clone size and the V and J calls come from that table; the DNA yielded D and trimming. The sample table lists about 150,000 clones, approximately 50% of them with a count of one. Around 7% of the sample is held by the ten biggest clonotypes.

The V and J segments used are TRBV6-5 and TRBJ1-1; tentative D gene TRBD1, with 5 bases matching. The sequenced sample was CD4+ T cells sorted from blood. The sequence was collected from a human donor with alopecia areata. The DNA is as follows: TGTGCCAGCAGTTACATCGGAGGGGAAGGTTTCTTT. Its translation is CASSYIGGEGFF.